This paragraph covers one T cell receptor beta chain sequence. The target antigen is unknown. Some clones are missing from TCRdb's copy, which holds only in-frame ones; the method was immunoSEQ multiplex PCR. The table records fewer than 200,000 clones, roughly nine tenths of them present only once. Per the germline V gene, CDR1 is LNHNV and CDR2 is YYDKDF (reference sequence). Trimming took off 5 bases at V and 7 bases at J, with 24 bases between the two ends. The CDR3 extends over 16 amino acids. The sample originates from a study of cytomegalovirus exposure and HLA in healthy donors. Findings and caveats of the study: Overall, around 160 TCR beta chains were annotated as cytomegalovirus-associated. First-cohort TCR clusters were later found to tend to co-occur in the roughly 120 validation repertoires.

An approximately 120-subject validation cohort, separate from the roughly 700-subject first cohort, supplied the donors. This TCR came from a young woman in good health and CMV-seropositive. Sequences were obtained from PBMCs. This chain connects TRBV15 to TRBJ2-7; D is perhaps TRBD2 (6 bases). The CDR3, as DNA: TGTGCCACCAGCGAGGGGTTCGCGGACTACCGTCGAGAGCAGTACTTC. As protein: CATSEGFADYRREQYF.